The rows below give T cell receptor beta chains drawn from one sample of a study of shared clonotypes between healthy human individuals. TCRdb's copy holds only in-frame clones and misses some; the assay was immunoSEQ multiplex PCR. Found here are approximately 2.1 million clones, about 92% of them singletons; the top ten hold around 0.4%. The sample comprised naive CD4+ T cells from PBMCs. Every receptor here comes from a man between 18 and 35 years old in good health. Some clones in this sample may be carry-over from other donors' samples. Each CDR3 is given with its conserved first and last residue. Fields, in order: D gene, J gene, clone size, V gene, CDR3 protein, CDR3 DNA. A D gene is named only where the DNA matches it firmly. A row's size may be missing; if present it is once, few, many or a size class.

>NA|TRBJ1-1|NA|TRBV29-1
CTITYLNTEAFF
TGCACTATAACGTACCTCAACACTGAAGCTTTCTTT
>NA|TRBJ2-5|NA|TRBV7-8
CASSPRTGGETQYF
TGTGCCAGCAGCCCAAGGACAGGAGGGGAGACCCAGTACTTC
>NA|TRBJ2-4|NA|TRBV28
CASNLRYRVDGWDIQYF
TGTGCCAGCAACCTAAGGTACAGGGTAGATGGGTGGGACATTCAGTACTTC
>NA|TRBJ2-1|NA|TRBV9
CASSAGTFEGNEQFF
TGTGCCAGCAGCGCCGGGACTTTTGAAGGCAATGAGCAGTTCTTC
>NA|TRBJ1-2|NA|TRBV27
CASKAETGTPLDGYTF
TGTGCCAGCAAAGCGGAGACCGGGACACCCCTGGATGGCTACACCTTC
>TRBD2|TRBJ2-1|NA|TRBV10-1
CASSESAGETYNEQFF
TGCGCCAGCAGTGAGTCGGCGGGAGAAACCTACAATGAGCAGTTCTTC
>NA|TRBJ2-7|NA|TRBV10-3
CAIKSTGMDEQYF
TGTGCCATCAAATCGACAGGAATGGACGAGCAGTACTTC
>TRBD2|TRBJ2-1|NA|TRBV7-3
CASSLRREGLNEQFF
TGTGCCAGCAGCTTAAGACGGGAGGGCCTGAATGAGCAGTTCTTC
>TRBD2|TRBJ2-5|NA|TRBV28
CASSSGTSGRGQETQYF
TGTGCCAGCAGTTCCGGGACTAGCGGGAGAGGGCAAGAGACCCAGTACTTC
>TRBD1|TRBJ2-7|NA|TRBV2
CASSADRDSSYEQYF
TGTGCCAGCAGTGCTGACAGGGATAGCTCCTACGAGCAGTACTTC
>NA|TRBJ2-7|NA|TRBV6-6
CASSYGRPPYEQYF
TGTGCCAGCAGTTACGGGCGGCCACCCTACGAGCAGTACTTC
>NA|TRBJ1-5|NA|TRBV2
CASHPQYSNQPQHF
TGTGCCAGCCACCCACAGTATAGCAATCAGCCCCAGCATTTT
>NA|TRBJ1-2|NA|TRBV5-1
CASSQDSSYGYTF
TGCGCCAGCAGTCAGGACAGCTCCTATGGCTACACCTTC
>NA|TRBJ2-5|NA|TRBV28
CASKVEETQYF
TGTGCCAGCAAGGTCGAAGAGACCCAGTACTTC
>NA|TRBJ1-5|NA|TRBV7-9
CASSSGRSGEPQHF
TGTGCCAGCAGCTCGGGACGGTCTGGGGAGCCCCAGCATTTT
>TRBD2|TRBJ2-7|NA|TRBV5-1
CASSLSSGTSGIYEQYF
TGCGCCAGCAGCTTAAGTTCCGGGACTAGCGGGATCTACGAGCAGTACTTC
>NA|TRBJ2-7|NA|TRBV20-1
CSADEQYF
TGCAGTGCCGACGAGCAGTACTTC
>TRBD1|TRBJ1-4|NA|TRBV5-4
CASSLQTGTGEKLFF
TGTGCCAGCAGCCTTCAGACCGGGACAGGGGAAAAACTGTTTTTT
>TRBD2|TRBJ2-1|NA|TRBV5-1
CASSLEGLAGNEQFF
TGCGCCAGCAGCTTGGAAGGACTAGCGGGGAATGAGCAGTTCTTC
>TRBD1|TRBJ1-2|few|TRBV6-5
CASSLDRGHGYTF
TGTGCCAGCAGCCTCGACAGGGGGCATGGCTACACCTTC
>NA|TRBJ2-5|NA|TRBV4-1
CASSQNPPSTQETQYF
TGCGCCAGCAGCCAAAACCCGCCCTCCACCCAAGAGACCCAGTACTTC
>NA|TRBJ2-3|few|TRBV5-1
CASSLVLRPSTDTQYF
TGCGCCAGCAGCTTGGTATTGCGTCCTAGCACAGATACGCAGTATTTT
>NA|TRBJ1-5|few|TRBV4-2
CASSRGDLSNQPQHF
TGTGCCAGCAGCCGGGGTGACCTTAGCAATCAGCCCCAGCATTTT
>NA|TRBJ1-1|NA|TRBV7-7
CASSFSENTEAFF
TGTGCCAGCAGCTTCTCCGAAAACACTGAAGCTTTCTTT
>TRBD1|TRBJ1-5|NA|TRBV11-2
CASSTTGDQPQHF
TGTGCCAGCAGCACCACAGGGGACCAGCCCCAGCATTTT
>TRBD1|TRBJ1-1|few|TRBV11-2
CASDRDRLNTEAFF
TGTGCCAGCGACCGGGACAGGCTGAACACTGAAGCTTTCTTT
>TRBD2|TRBJ2-1|once|TRBV4-1
CASSPGLAGPTYNEQFF
TGCGCCAGCAGCCCCGGACTAGCGGGACCTACCTACAATGAGCAGTTCTTC
>NA|TRBJ2-5|NA|TRBV30
CAWSVQFPETQYF
TGTGCCTGGAGTGTACAATTTCCCGAGACCCAGTACTTC
>NA|TRBJ2-1|NA|TRBV6-1
CASRYREEQFF
TGTGCCAGCAGGTACCGGGAAGAGCAGTTCTTC
>TRBD2|TRBJ2-1|NA|TRBV11-2
CASSLSLGGLAGGIGEQFF
TGTGCCAGCAGCTTAAGCTTGGGGGGACTAGCGGGAGGCATCGGTGAGCAGTTCTTC
>TRBD2|TRBJ2-7|NA|TRBV7-9
CASSRGTSASYEQYF
TGTGCCAGCAGTCGTGGGACTAGCGCTTCCTACGAGCAGTACTTC
>NA|TRBJ2-3|once|TRBV11-3
CASSRIEGTDTQYF
TGTGCCAGCAGTCGGATCGAGGGAACAGATACGCAGTATTTT